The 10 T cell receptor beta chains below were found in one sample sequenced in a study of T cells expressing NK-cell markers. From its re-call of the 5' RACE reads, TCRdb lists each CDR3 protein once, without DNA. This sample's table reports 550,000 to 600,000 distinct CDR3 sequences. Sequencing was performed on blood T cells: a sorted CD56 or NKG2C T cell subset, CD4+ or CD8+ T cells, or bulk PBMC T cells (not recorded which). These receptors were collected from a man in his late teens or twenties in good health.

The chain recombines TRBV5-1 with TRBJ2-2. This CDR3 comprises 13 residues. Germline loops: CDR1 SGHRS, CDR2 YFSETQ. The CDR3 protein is CASSPAFTGELFF.

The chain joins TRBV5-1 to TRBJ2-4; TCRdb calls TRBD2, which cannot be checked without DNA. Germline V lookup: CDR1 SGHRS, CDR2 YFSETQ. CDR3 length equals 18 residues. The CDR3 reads CASSLEPSGRGRKNIQYF.

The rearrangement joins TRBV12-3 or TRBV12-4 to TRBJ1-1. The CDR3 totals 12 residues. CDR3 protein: CASSFQKGEAFF.

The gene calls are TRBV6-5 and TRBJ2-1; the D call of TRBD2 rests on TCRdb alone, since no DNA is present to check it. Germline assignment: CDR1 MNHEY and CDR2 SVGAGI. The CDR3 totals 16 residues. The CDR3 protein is CASSHRAGGGYNEQFF.

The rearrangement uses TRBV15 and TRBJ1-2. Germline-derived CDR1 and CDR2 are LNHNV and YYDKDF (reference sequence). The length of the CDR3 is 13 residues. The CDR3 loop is CATRGGGNYGYTF.

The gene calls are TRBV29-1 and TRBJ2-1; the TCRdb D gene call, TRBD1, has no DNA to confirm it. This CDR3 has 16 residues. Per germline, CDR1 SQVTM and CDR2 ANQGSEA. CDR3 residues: CSVATHAGQWINEQFF.

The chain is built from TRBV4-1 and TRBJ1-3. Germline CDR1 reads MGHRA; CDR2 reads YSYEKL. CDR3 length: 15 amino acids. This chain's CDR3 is CASSLKDSSGNTIYF.

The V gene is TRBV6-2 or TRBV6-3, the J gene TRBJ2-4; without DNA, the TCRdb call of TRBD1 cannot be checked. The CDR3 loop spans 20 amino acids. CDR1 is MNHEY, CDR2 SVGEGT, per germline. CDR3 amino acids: CASSYSRGGGTSKAKNIQYF.

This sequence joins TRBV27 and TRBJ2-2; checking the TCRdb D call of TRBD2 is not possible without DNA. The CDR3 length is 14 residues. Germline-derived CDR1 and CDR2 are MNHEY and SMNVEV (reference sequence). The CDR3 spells CASRAGVYTGELFF.

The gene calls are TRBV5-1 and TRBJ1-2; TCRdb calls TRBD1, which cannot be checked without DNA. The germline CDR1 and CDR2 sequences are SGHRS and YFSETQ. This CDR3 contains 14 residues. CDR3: CASSVGTGEWGYTF.